This is a list of T cell receptor beta chains from one sample in a study of shared clonotypes between healthy human individuals. The method was immunoSEQ multiplex PCR; TCRdb's version includes in-frame clones alone and lacks a portion of them. In the table there are about 2 million clones, approximately 95% of which are singletons. Material for sequencing was naive CD8+ T cells sorted from blood. The receptors shown here come from a man aged 18 to 29 in good health. Each CDR3 is given without its conserved first and last residue.

AWSVGRTNTEAF	TRBJ1-1	TRBV30
ASRLPALSTNYGYT	TRBJ1-2	TRBV28
ASSQIGQGEGYT	TRBJ1-2	TRBV5-1
ASSLFPPGPIQETQY	TRBJ2-5	TRBV7-9
ASSQQSTDTQY	TRBJ2-3	TRBV7-8
ASSPFFGTGSLNEQY	TRBJ2-7	TRBV4-1
ASSEWDREGTDTQY	TRBJ2-3	TRBV2
ASSVGNSGELF	TRBJ2-2	TRBV9
ASSLGFSYEQY	TRBJ2-7	TRBV7-2
ASSDGGTSTDTQY	TRBJ2-3	TRBV10-1
ASTSGVTSYEQY	TRBJ2-7	TRBV27
ASLQDSYEQY	TRBJ2-7	TRBV2
ASTPGTEAF	TRBJ1-1	TRBV25-1
ASSQGQGTTEAF	TRBJ1-1	TRBV4-1
ASRVADTQY	TRBJ2-3	TRBV6-6
ASSQVPRSTGANVLT	TRBJ2-6	TRBV4-1
ASSQKEAVSYEQY	TRBJ2-7	TRBV4-1
ASSGQAGYEQY	TRBJ2-7	TRBV19
ASSLSRTGFYYGYT	TRBJ1-2	TRBV7-9
SVAHVASEQY	TRBJ2-7	TRBV29-1
ASSQDLEGQETQY	TRBJ2-5	TRBV4-3
ASSLDGDLYSGANVLT	TRBJ2-6	TRBV11-2
ASSLDEQIQETQY	TRBJ2-5	TRBV5-4
ASTDRADGYT	TRBJ1-2	TRBV6-6
ASSPDLVNEKLF	TRBJ1-4	TRBV27
ATSRGTGTSGASEQY	TRBJ2-7	TRBV15
ASSLTGTGNQPQH	TRBJ1-5	TRBV4-1
ASSWGTTYEQY	TRBJ2-7	TRBV10-2
ASSLALGELF	TRBJ2-2	TRBV5-4
ASRMVGSGTYEQY	TRBJ2-7	TRBV2
ASSLRTGLGEQY	TRBJ2-7	TRBV4-1
ASSVATLGGYT	TRBJ1-2	TRBV9
ASSARLADSSYNEQF	TRBJ2-1	TRBV11-2
ASSLTLTGNTEAF	TRBJ1-1	TRBV11-2
ASSRTGWETQY	TRBJ2-5	TRBV6-5
AWTQGRHWT	TRBJ1-2	TRBV30
ASSLVASLDEQF	TRBJ2-1	TRBV7-2
ASSRPGTGSGELF	TRBJ2-2	TRBV27
ASSQAGTSGRDTGELF	TRBJ2-2	TRBV4-3
ASSPTPGPYTGELF	TRBJ2-2	TRBV7-9
ASSVWPNRGNEQY	TRBJ2-7	TRBV9
ASSLRSQGDEQY	TRBJ2-7	TRBV27
ASRPFRGLGQPQH	TRBJ1-5	TRBV27
ASSSLRDSNYEQY	TRBJ2-7	TRBV7-9
ASSLSMGARVHEQF	TRBJ2-1	TRBV27
ASSLGWHGELF	TRBJ2-2	TRBV27
ASSPQASYNEQF	TRBJ2-1	TRBV14
ASSRPERDGEQY	TRBJ2-7	TRBV7-9